Listed below are T cell receptor beta chains from one sample, sequenced in a study of blood T cell repertoires in COVID-19. The assay was immunoSEQ multiplex PCR, and TCRdb's table has in-frame clones only and misses some. Seen here are roughly 170,000 clones, around 82% observed once, and the top ten hold 3.6%. The specimen sequenced was PBMCs or T cells enriched from blood (not recorded which). The receptors here all came from a woman aged 45-59 years in a cohort exposed to, infected with or recovered from COVID-19 (not recorded which). CDR3s include the opening cysteine and the closing phenylalanine or tryptophan. A D gene is named only where the DNA matches it firmly. Clone size is shown for a subset of rows, as once, few, many or a class of expanded clone.

TRBJ1-1 - - 15 TRBV6-5 CASSYSREVNTEAFF TGTGCCAGCAGTTACTCAAGGGAGGTGAACACTGAAGCTTTCTTT
TRBJ1-1 - - 16 TRBV19 CASTGNSRGVGTEAFF TGTGCCAGTACCGGCAACTCTCGGGGAGTGGGCACTGAAGCTTTCTTT
TRBJ1-2 TRBD1 - 20 TRBV12-5 CASGLVLIPDREGLLNGYTF TGTGCTAGTGGTTTGGTACTCATACCGGACAGGGAGGGTCTCCTAAATGGCTACACCTTC
TRBJ2-1 TRBD2 few 16 TRBV6-2/TRBV6-3 CASSYSGLAINNEQFF TGTGCCAGCAGTTACTCAGGACTAGCGATAAACAATGAGCAGTTCTTC
TRBJ1-2 - - 13 TRBV19 CASSNRGTGGYTF TGTGCCAGTAGTAACCGGGGGACCGGTGGCTACACCTTC
TRBJ2-1 TRBD2 - 16 TRBV5-4 CASSPRRGSGVNEQFF TGTGCCAGCAGCCCACGTCGTGGTAGCGGGGTCAATGAGCAGTTCTTC
TRBJ1-1 - - 15 TRBV6-2/TRBV6-3 CASSYSRRFNTEAFF TGTGCCAGCAGTTACTCGCGAAGATTCAACACTGAAGCTTTCTTT
TRBJ2-1 - - 14 TRBV7-2 CASSWSLAVNEQFF TGTGCCAGCAGCTGGAGCCTGGCGGTAAATGAGCAGTTCTTC
TRBJ2-2 - once 14 TRBV30 CAWVATANTGELFF TGTGCCTGGGTCGCCACAGCGAACACCGGGGAGCTGTTTTTT
TRBJ2-3 - - 14 TRBV11-2 CASSLGGPTDTQYF TGTGCCAGCAGCTTAGGGGGGCCGACGGATACGCAGTATTTT
TRBJ2-1 TRBD2 - 16 TRBV4-2 CASSQGGVAGYNEQFF TGTGCCAGCAGCCAAGGGGGAGTAGCGGGCTACAATGAGCAGTTCTTC
TRBJ1-5 - - 15 TRBV28 CASSSRVRSNQPQHF TGTGCCAGCAGTTCCCGGGTTCGTAGCAATCAGCCCCAGCATTTT
TRBJ2-1 - - 14 TRBV29-1 CSVALARLNNEQFF TGCAGCGTTGCGTTAGCGAGACTCAACAATGAGCAGTTCTTC
TRBJ1-1 - - 15 TRBV7-2 CASSHSGRGGTEAFF TGTGCCAGCAGCCACAGTGGAAGGGGGGGCACTGAAGCTTTCTTT
TRBJ1-5 TRBD1 few 14 TRBV19 CASQNRQGNQPQHF TGTGCCAGTCAAAATCGACAGGGTAATCAGCCCCAGCATTTT
TRBJ2-1 TRBD2 once 16 TRBV25-1 CASSPNGEGSYNEQFF TGTGCCAGCAGTCCAAACGGGGAGGGCTCCTACAATGAGCAGTTCTTC
TRBJ1-2 - - 14 TRBV6-5 CASRRAGGYYGYTF TGTGCCAGCAGGCGGGCGGGGGGATACTATGGCTACACCTTC
TRBJ2-3 - - 14 TRBV28 CASSPISGTDTQYF TGTGCCAGCAGCCCTATCTCTGGCACAGATACGCAGTATTTT
TRBJ2-5 - - 12 TRBV19 CARDSHQETQYF TGTGCCAGGGACAGCCACCAAGAGACCCAGTACTTC
TRBJ1-4 - - 14 TRBV28 CASSLQGINEKLFF TGTGCCAGCAGTCTCCAGGGGATCAATGAAAAACTGTTTTTT
TRBJ2-2 TRBD2 - 17 TRBV27 CASSYLSGVANTGELFF TGTGCCAGCAGCTATCTTAGCGGGGTCGCGAACACCGGGGAGCTGTTTTTT
TRBJ1-1 - - 13 TRBV29-1 CSVDEGGGSEAFF TGCAGCGTTGATGAAGGGGGTGGGTCTGAAGCTTTCTTT
TRBJ2-5 - once 14 TRBV28 CASRGDHPGETQYF TGTGCCAGCCGTGGGGATCACCCGGGGGAGACCCAGTACTTC
TRBJ1-1 - once 13 TRBV5-1 CASSLRGGTEAFF TGCGCCAGCAGCTTAAGGGGCGGCACTGAAGCTTTCTTT
TRBJ1-6 - many 15 TRBV7-2 CASRGQGQINSPLHF TGTGCCAGCAGGGGGCAAGGACAGATTAATTCACCCCTCCACTTT
TRBJ2-7 - few 15 TRBV29-1 CSAATLNREGYEQYF TGCAGCGCCGCAACCCTGAACAGGGAAGGCTACGAGCAGTACTTC
TRBJ1-4 TRBD1 - 13 TRBV19 CATRDSSNEKLFF TGTGCCACCCGGGACAGCAGTAATGAAAAACTGTTTTTT
TRBJ2-1 TRBD1 - 15 TRBV5-1 CASSAGTGNVNEQFF TGCGCCAGCAGCGCCGGGACAGGGAATGTCAATGAGCAGTTCTTC
TRBJ2-4 - once 12 TRBV29-1 CSLLGQTNIQYF TGCAGCCTCCTTGGGCAGACAAACATTCAGTACTTC
TRBJ2-7 - few 13 TRBV2 CASSEISPDEQYF TGTGCCAGCAGTGAAATCTCTCCTGACGAGCAGTACTTC
TRBJ2-3 TRBD2 - 16 TRBV6-1 CASSGGLVMGTDTQYF TGTGCCAGCAGTGGGGGACTAGTCATGGGCACAGATACGCAGTATTTT